Here is one TCR beta chain with its context. It lacks a known antigen. Per-base quality was not reported, and no clone a single base away is much larger than it. The entry originates in a study of CD8 T cells in Susac syndrome (dated by TCRdb to the late 2010s). Turning to the overall study: Among the sequenced Susac syndrome patients, about six had clinically active disease and eight were in clinical remission. At blood withdrawal, Susac syndrome patients were therapy-naive, treated with corticosteroids (with IVIg additionally given to some), or treated with IVIg alone. The study used repertoire sequencing to test whether antigen drove CD8+ T cell activation and differentiation in Susac syndrome. Clonality of the CD8+ T cell repertoire was compared between roughly 13 healthy donors, approximately 14 Susac syndrome patients and around 15 multiple sclerosis patients.

Peripheral blood CD8+ and CD4+ T cells from healthy donors, Susac syndrome patients and multiple sclerosis patients were profiled by high-throughput TCR beta sequencing. The Susac syndrome patients fulfilled recently defined diagnostic criteria for either definite or probable disease. Bulk CD8+ and CD4+ T cells were purified by magnetic negative isolation, while CD8+ TEMRA cells were enriched using FACS. Blood was drawn into EDTA tubes, processed within 24 hours, and PBMCs were isolated by density gradient centrifugation. PBMCs intended for TCR sequencing were frozen in liquid nitrogen and were later thawed in a 37 degrees C water bath. Purity of sorted or isolated CD4+, CD8+ and CD8+ TEMRA cells was at least 90%. RNA was extracted using the RNeasy kit, and roughly 0.5 to 1 ug of the RNA was reverse transcribed with random hexamers. The immunoSEQ multiplex PCR assay, which covers 54 Vbeta and 13 Jbeta segments, was used to amplify TCR beta CDR3 regions. To correct PCR amplification bias, a synthetic template baseline was used for both primer optimization and computational correction. The paper's processing steps were these. Reads were assigned to V, D and J genes according to IMGT and analyzed in immunoSEQ Analyzer, with only productive sequences retained. To calculate clonality, Shannon entropy was normalized by log2 of the number of productive unique sequences and then subtracted from one. For each patient and control, public and private clones were evaluated among the 100 most prevalent clones. Susac-specific clones were defined as absent from healthy and MS cohorts, 850 to 1,300 published viral clones and other ImmuneACCESS disease sequences. TCRdb reanalyzed the raw reads on its own, using fastp at Q25 for trimming and MiXCR for clone calling, and kept in-frame beta chains. Each record represents a unique CDR3 protein, reported with the most common genes and DNA among its rows. For this entry, the V and J calls and clone size follow TCRdb and not the study's own pipeline. The sample table shows approximately 57,000 distinct CDR3 sequences, and roughly 94% are seen once. 0.75% of the sample is held by the ten biggest clonotypes.

Cut back by 6 bases and 0 bases, the V and J ends lie 23 bases apart. As encoded in the germline V gene (reference sequence), CDR1 is DFQATT while CDR2 is SNEGSKA. The CDR3 starts with the cysteine, ends with the phenylalanine, and has 17 residues. Just CDR3 DNA is preserved here, 51 bases in frame from base 1. General findings and caveats noted by the study authors: The number of individuals in the TCR sequencing and HLA analysis was recognized as being relatively small. Clonal expansion was observed in Susac syndrome CD8+ repertoires, with the highest expansion in CD8+ TEMRA cells and greater expansion in clinically active than in remitting patients. In the total CD8+ and CD8+ TEMRA repertoires, 15 to 20 and five Susac-specific public clones, respectively, were identified.

The sequencing sample was made of CD8+ T cells from PBMCs. Rearrangement joined TRBV20-1 to TRBJ1-2; TRBD1 is a possible D gene, resting on 6 matching bases. This clonotype was sampled from a human donor with Susac syndrome. DNA sequence: TGCAGTGCCCTCTGGGGGGGGCTACCCGATACTAACTATGGCTACACCTTC. It translates to CSALWGGLPDTNYGYTF.